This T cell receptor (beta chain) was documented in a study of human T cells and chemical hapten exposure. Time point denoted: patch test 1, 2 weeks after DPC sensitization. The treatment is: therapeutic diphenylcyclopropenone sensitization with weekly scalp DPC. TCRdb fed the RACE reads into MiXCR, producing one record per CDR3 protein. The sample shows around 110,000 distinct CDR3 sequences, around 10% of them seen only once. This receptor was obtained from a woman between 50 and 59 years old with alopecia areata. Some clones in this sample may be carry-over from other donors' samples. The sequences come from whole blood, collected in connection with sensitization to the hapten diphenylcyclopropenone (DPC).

CDR3 in DNA: TGTGCCAGCAGCTCTCTAAGAAGGGGATCCACAGATACGCAGTATTTT. Residues: CASSSLRRGSTDTQYF. The V call is TRBV7-2, the J call TRBJ2-3, with D possibly being TRBD1 (5 bases). Germline loops: CDR1 SGHTA, CDR2 FQGNSA. V lost 4 bases and J lost 2, with 16 bases in between. The CDR3 runs to 16 residues.